This entry describes one T cell receptor beta chain. As yet, its antigen is unknown. These data belong to a study of response to subunit inactivated influenza vaccine. Study conclusions and caveats: Seasonal influenza vaccination, on each occasion, was suggested by the authors to recruit few new T cells.

Looked up from germline, CDR1 is MNHEY and CDR2 is SVGEGT. V lost 2 bases and J lost 0; bases outside the gene matches: 2. The CDR3 contains 16 residues. TCRdb reprocessed the RT-PCR reads via MiXCR and lists one record per CDR3 protein. In the table there are about 520,000 distinct CDR3 sequences, roughly 25% of which are singletons. This receptor was identified in a man in his forties or fifties who received an inactivated influenza vaccine. The chain links TRBV6-2 or TRBV6-3 to TRBJ1-5; 9 bases are shared with TRBD1. The specimen comprised CD4+ T cells sorted from PBMCs, sampled about 5 days after vaccination. CDR3 sequence (DNA): TGTGCCAGCAGTTACAGGACAGGGGCTAGCAATCAGCCCCAGCATTTT. This codes for CASSYRTGASNQPQHF.